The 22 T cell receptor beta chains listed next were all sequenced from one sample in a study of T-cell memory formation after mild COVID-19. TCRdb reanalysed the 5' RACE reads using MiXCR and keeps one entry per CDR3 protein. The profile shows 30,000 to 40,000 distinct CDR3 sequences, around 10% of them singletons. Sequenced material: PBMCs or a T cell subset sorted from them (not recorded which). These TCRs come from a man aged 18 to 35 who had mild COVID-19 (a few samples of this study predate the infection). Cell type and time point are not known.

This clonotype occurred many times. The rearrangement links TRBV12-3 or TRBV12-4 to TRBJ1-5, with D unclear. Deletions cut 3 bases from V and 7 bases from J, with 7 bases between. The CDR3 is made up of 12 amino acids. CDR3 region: CASSFLGQPQHF. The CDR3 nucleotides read TGTGCCAGCAGTTTTTTGGGGCAGCCCCAGCATTTT.

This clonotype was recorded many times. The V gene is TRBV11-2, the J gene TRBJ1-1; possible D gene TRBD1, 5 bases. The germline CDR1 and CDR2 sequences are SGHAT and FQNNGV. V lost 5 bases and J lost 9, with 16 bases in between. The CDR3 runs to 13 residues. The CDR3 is CASSLPGRVQAFF. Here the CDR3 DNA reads TGTGCCAGCAGCCTTCCAGGGAGAGTCCAAGCTTTCTTT.

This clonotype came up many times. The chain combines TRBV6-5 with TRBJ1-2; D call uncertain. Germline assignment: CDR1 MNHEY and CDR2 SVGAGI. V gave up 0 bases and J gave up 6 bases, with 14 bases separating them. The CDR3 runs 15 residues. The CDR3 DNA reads TGTGCCAGCAGTTACTCCCTCGGAGGGCTGGATGGCTACACCTTC. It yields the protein CASSYSLGGLDGYTF.

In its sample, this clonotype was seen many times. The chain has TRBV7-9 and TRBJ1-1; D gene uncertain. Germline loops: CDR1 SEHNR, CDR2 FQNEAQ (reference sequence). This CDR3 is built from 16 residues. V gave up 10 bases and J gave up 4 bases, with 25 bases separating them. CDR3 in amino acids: CAITMGRYRAVTEAFF. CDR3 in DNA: TGTGCCATCACGATGGGGAGGTACCGTGCGGTCACTGAAGCTTTCTTT. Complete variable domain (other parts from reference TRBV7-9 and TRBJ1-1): DTGVSQNPRHKITKRGQNVTFRCDPISEHNRLYWYRQTLGQGPEFLTYFQNEAQLEKSRLLSDRFSAERPKGSFSTLEIQRTEQGDSAMYLCAITMGRYRAVTEAFFGQGTRLTVV.

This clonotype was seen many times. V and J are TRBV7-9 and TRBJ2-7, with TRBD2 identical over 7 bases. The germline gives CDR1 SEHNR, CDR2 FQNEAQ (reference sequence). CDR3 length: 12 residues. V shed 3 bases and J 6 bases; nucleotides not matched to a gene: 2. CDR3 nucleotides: TGTGCCAGCAGCTTCACGGGGGGCGAGCAGTACGTC. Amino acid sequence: CASSFTGGEQYV.

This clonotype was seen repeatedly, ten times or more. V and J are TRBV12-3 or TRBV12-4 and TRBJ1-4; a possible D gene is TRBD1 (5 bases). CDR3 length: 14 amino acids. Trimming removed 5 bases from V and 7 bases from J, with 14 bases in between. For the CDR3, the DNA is TGTGCCAGCAGTCTACAGGTCCCGACTGAAAAACTGTTTTTT. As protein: CASSLQVPTEKLFF.

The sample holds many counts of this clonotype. CDR3 sequence reads: CASSWMYEQYF. CDR3 nucleotide sequence: TGCGCCAGCAGCTGGATGTACGAGCAGTACTTC. The V and J genes are TRBV5-1 and TRBJ2-7, with unresolved D. Germline values: CDR1 SGHRS, CDR2 YFSETQ. The CDR3 totals 11 residues. Between the trimmed V and J ends, which lost 3 bases and 4 bases, there was a span of 5 bases.

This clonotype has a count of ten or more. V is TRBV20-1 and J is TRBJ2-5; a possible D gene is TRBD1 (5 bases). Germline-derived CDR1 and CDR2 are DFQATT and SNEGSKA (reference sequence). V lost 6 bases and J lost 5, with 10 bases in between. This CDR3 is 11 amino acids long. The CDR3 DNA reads TGCAGTGCGGGGCAGTGGGAGACCCAGTACTTC. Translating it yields CSAGQWETQYF.

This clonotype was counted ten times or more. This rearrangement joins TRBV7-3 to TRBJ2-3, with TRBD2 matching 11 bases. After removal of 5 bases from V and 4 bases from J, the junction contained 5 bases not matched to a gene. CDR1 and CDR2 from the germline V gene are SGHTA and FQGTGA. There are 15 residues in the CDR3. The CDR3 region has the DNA TGTGCCAGCAGCCCCCTAGCGGGGGGCGCAGATACGCAGTATTTT. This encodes CASSPLAGGADTQYF.

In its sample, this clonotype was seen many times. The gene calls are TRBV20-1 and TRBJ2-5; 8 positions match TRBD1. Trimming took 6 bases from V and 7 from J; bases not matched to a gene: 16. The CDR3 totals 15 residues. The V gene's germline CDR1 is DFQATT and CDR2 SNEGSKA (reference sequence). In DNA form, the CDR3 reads TGCAGTGCAAATTCCCGGGACAGGCCCTTCAGGACCCAGTACTTC. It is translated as CSANSRDRPFRTQYF.

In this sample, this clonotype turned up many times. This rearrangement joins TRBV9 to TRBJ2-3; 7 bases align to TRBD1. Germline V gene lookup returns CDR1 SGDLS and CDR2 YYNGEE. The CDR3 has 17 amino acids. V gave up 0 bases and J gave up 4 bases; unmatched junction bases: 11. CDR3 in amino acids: CASSVALTLGGPDTQYF. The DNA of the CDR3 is TGTGCCAGCAGCGTAGCTCTGACTCTAGGGGGCCCAGATACGCAGTATTTT.

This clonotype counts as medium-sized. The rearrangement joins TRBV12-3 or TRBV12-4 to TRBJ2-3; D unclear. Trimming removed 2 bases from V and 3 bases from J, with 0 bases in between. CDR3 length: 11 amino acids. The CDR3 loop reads CASSLTDTQYF. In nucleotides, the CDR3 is TGTGCCAGCAGTTTAACAGATACGCAGTATTTT.

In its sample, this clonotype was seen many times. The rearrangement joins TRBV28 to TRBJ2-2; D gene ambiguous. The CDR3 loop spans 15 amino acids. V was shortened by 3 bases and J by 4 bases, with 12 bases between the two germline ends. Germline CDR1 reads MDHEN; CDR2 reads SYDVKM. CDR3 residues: CASSFRARGTGELFF. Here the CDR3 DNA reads TGTGCCAGCAGTTTTCGGGCCAGAGGCACCGGGGAGCTGTTTTTT.

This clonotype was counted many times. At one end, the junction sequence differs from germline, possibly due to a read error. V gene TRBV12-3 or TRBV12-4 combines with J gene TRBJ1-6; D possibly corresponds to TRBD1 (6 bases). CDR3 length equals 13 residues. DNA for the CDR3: TGTGCCAGCCAGGAGGGGGGATATTCATCCCTCCACTTT. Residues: CASQEGGYSSLHF.

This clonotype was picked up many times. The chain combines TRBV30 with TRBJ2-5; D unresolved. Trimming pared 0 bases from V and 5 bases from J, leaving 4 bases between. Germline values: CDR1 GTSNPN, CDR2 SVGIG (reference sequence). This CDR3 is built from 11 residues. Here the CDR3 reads CAWSVPETQYF. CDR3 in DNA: TGTGCCTGGAGTGTACCGGAGACCCAGTACTTC.

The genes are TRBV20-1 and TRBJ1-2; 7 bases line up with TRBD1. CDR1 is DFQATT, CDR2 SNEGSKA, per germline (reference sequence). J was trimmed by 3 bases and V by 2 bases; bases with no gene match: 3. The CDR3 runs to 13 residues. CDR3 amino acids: CSARRDSYYGYTF. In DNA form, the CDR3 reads TGCAGTGCTAGAAGGGACAGCTACTATGGCTACACCTTC.

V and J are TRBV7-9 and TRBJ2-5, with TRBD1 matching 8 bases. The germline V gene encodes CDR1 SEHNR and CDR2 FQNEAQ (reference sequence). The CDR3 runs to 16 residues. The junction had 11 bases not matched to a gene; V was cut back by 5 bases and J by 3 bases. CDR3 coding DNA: TGTGCCAGCAGCGTTTGGGACAGGAGCTCCGAAGAGACCCAGTACTTC. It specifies CASSVWDRSSEETQYF.

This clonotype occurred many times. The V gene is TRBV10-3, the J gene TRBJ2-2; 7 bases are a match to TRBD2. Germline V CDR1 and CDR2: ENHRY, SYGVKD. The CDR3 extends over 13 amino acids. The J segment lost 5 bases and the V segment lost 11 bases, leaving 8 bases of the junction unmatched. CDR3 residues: CAAGREGTGELFF. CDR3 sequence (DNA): TGTGCCGCAGGGAGGGAAGGAACCGGGGAGCTGTTTTTT.

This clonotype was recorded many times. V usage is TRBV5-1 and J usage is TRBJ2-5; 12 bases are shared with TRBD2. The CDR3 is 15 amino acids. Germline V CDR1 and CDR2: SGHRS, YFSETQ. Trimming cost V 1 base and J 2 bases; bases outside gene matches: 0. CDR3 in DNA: TGCGCCAGCAGCTTGACTAGCGGGGGGCAAGAGACCCAGTACTTC. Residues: CASSLTSGGQETQYF.

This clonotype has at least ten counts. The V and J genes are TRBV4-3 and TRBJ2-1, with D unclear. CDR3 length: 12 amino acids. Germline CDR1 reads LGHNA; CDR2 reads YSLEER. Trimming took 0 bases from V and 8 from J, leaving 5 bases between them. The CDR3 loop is CASSQDGDEQFF. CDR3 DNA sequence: TGCGCCAGCAGCCAAGATGGCGATGAGCAGTTCTTC.

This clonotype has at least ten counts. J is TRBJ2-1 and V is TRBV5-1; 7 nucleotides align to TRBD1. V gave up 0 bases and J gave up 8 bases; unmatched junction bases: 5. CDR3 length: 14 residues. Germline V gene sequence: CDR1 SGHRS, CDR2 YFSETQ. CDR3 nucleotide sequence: TGCGCCAGCAGCTTGGAGGGGGCCCCCGATGAGCAGTTCTTC. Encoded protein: CASSLEGAPDEQFF.

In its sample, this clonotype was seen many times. In DNA, the CDR3 is TGTGCCAGCAGCTTTGGGGTGACGGGGGAAAAACTGTTTTTT. As protein: CASSFGVTGEKLFF. The genes are TRBV7-9 and TRBJ1-4; no reliable D call. CDR1 is SEHNR, CDR2 FQNEAQ, per germline (reference sequence). V was clipped by 3 bases and J by 8 bases, with 13 bases between them. This CDR3 is 14 amino acids long.